This T cell receptor beta chain was retrieved from a study of TIL therapy for anti-PD-1-resistant metastatic lung cancer. General study results and limits: Patients were highly selected, enriched for treatment-naive, never-smoker and oncogene-addicted cases. Many TIL product clones were absent from baseline tumor, suggesting clonal contraction.

Sample time point: pre-treatment sample, taken before nivolumab and TIL therapy. Tumor tissue came from excised metastases, mostly pleural nodules or supraclavicular lymph nodes. Tumor harvest preceded PD-1/PD-L1 blockade, followed by nivolumab treatment. The CDR3 sequence is 17 residues long. Germline V gives CDR1 SGHRS, CDR2 YFSETQ. Trimming cost V 0 bases and J 0 bases; bases outside gene matches: 5. Comments on this clone: Its antigen is unknown.

This was the immunoSEQ v3 assay. Assay: immunoSEQ multiplex PCR; the TCRdb copy retains only in-frame clones and omits some. The sample has around 9,000 clones, roughly 80% seen once. This chain links TRBV5-1 with TRBJ1-4; 7 bases line up with TRBD1. This receptor was obtained from a person between 25 and 80 years old with non-small cell lung cancer. Sample: tumor tissue, taken at baseline. The CDR3 nucleotides read TGCGCCAGCAGCTTGGGTTACAGGGGTGCAACTAATGAAAAACTGTTTTTT. Amino acid sequence: CASSLGYRGATNEKLFF.